The 30 T cell receptor beta chains below come from one sample, sequenced in a study of T cell repertoires in cytomegalovirus infection. From the reads, TCRdb called clonotypes with MiXCR, one entry per CDR3 protein. The sample shows about 100,000 distinct CDR3 sequences, 23% of them seen only once. The material sequenced was CD8+ T cells from PBMCs. Receptors were obtained from a human donor in good health (CMV status not recorded). Some clones in this sample may be carry-over from other donors' samples.

This clonotype was observed many times. The CDR3 coding sequence is TGTGCCAGCAGTCCCGGGACAGGGGTTAATGAAAAACTGTTTTTT. This codes for CASSPGTGVNEKLFF. V is TRBV12-3 or TRBV12-4 and J is TRBJ1-4, with 10 positions matching TRBD1. The CDR3 spans 15 residues. With V trimmed by 5 bases and J by 4 bases, 4 bases remained unmatched.

This rearrangement joins TRBV6-2 or TRBV6-3 to TRBJ1-6; no clear D gene. The CDR3 runs 15 residues. The V end was cut by 6 bases, the J end by 6 bases, with 15 bases between. Germline V gene lookup returns CDR1 MNHEY and CDR2 SVGEGT. The CDR3 reads CASRPTEASNSPLHF. CDR3 DNA: TGTGCCAGCAGACCTACGGAAGCCTCTAATTCACCCCTCCACTTT.

The chain links TRBV29-1 to TRBJ2-2, with 7 bases that match TRBD1. This CDR3 comprises 13 residues. The germline V gene encodes CDR1 SQVTM and CDR2 ANQGSEA. V trimming: 7 bases; J trimming: 9 bases; junction bases outside the gene matches: 11. The CDR3 sequence: CSAQPQGSRELFF. Here the CDR3 DNA reads TGCAGCGCCCAACCACAGGGGTCCAGGGAGCTGTTTTTT.

This clonotype has a count of ten or more. This chain joins TRBV6-5 and TRBJ1-1; a possible D gene is TRBD1 (5 bases). V was clipped by 2 bases and J by 0 bases, with 13 bases between them. From germline, CDR1 is MNHEY and CDR2 SVGAGI. The CDR3 runs to 16 residues. CDR3 bases: TGTGCCAGCAGTTACCAGAGGGTGACAGTGAACACTGAAGCTTTCTTT. This translates into CASSYQRVTVNTEAFF.

This clonotype was seen many times. The chain uses TRBV12-3 or TRBV12-4 and TRBJ2-7; D assignment may be TRBD1 or TRBD2 (6 bases each). The CDR3 is made up of 14 amino acids. V shed 8 bases and J shed 6 bases, with 20 bases lying between them. CDR3: CASPGGGPGCEQYF. In DNA, the CDR3 is TGTGCCAGCCCGGGTGGGGGGCCAGGGTGCGAGCAGTACTTC.

The rearrangement links TRBV27 to TRBJ1-4; D call uncertain. This CDR3 spans 15 amino acids. Germline V gene sequence: CDR1 MNHEY, CDR2 SMNVEV (reference sequence). The ends were cut back, 2 bases at V and 7 bases at J, with 14 bases in the middle. This chain's CDR3 is CASSLNAAQGEKLFF. As DNA, the CDR3 is TGTGCCAGCAGTTTAAATGCCGCCCAAGGTGAAAAACTGTTTTTT.

This chain joins TRBV24-1 and TRBJ1-3; D is unresolved. The V end was cut by 3 bases, the J end by 0 bases, with 14 bases between. The CDR3 contains 17 residues. Germline values: CDR1 KGHDR, CDR2 SFDVKD. The DNA for the CDR3 is TGTGCCACCAGTGATCCCCGGGCAGGCGCCTCTGGAAACACCATATATTTT. Protein sequence: CATSDPRAGASGNTIYF.

This clonotype was counted only a few times. The chain links TRBV2 to TRBJ2-4, with D unresolved. The germline V and J ends were trimmed by 3 bases and 7 bases, with 13 bases remaining between them. The CDR3 runs 14 residues. CDR1 SNHLY and CDR2 FYNNEI come from the germline V gene. This CDR3 is CASSEAGYGNIQYF. CDR3 DNA: TGTGCCAGCAGTGAGGCAGGATACGGGAACATTCAGTACTTC.

This clonotype was recorded many times. This sequence joins TRBV10-2 and TRBJ2-1; maybe TRBD2 (5 bases). V was shortened by 3 bases and J by 14 bases, with 20 bases between the two germline ends. The germline V gene has CDR1 WSHSY and CDR2 SAAADI. This CDR3 contains 14 residues. The CDR3 DNA follows: TGCGCCAGCAGTGACACGGAGGACCACCCTAGCAAGTTCTTC. Translation gives CASSDTEDHPSKFF.

CDR3 sequence reads: CASSLLAGGSRDEQFF. As DNA, the CDR3 is TGTGCCAGCAGTTTGTTAGCGGGAGGTTCGAGGGATGAGCAGTTCTTC. The rearrangement links TRBV28 to TRBJ2-1; 10 bases are a match to TRBD2. The CDR3 sequence is 16 residues long. Trimming cost V 3 bases and J 8 bases; bases outside gene matches: 10. Germline V CDR1 and CDR2: MDHEN, SYDVKM. Variable domain in full (rest from reference TRBV28 and TRBJ2-1): DVKVTQSSRYLVKRTGEKVFLECVQDMDHENMFWYRQDPGLGLRLIYFSYDVKMKEKGDIPEGYSVSREKKERFSLILESASTNQTSMYLCASSLLAGGSRDEQFFGPGTRLTVL.

The rearrangement joins TRBV28 to TRBJ2-3, with TRBD1 as a possible D gene (5 bases). Trimming removed 5 bases from V and 0 bases from J, with 15 bases in between. The CDR3 totals 16 residues. Germline-derived CDR1 and CDR2 are MDHEN and SYDVKM. CDR3 nucleotide sequence: TGTGCCAGCAGTCTTCCAGACAGACCTAGCACAGATACGCAGTATTTT. This sequence encodes CASSLPDRPSTDTQYF. The variable domain in full, with the rest retrieved from reference TRBV28 and TRBJ2-3, is DVKVTQSSRYLVKRTGEKVFLECVQDMDHENMFWYRQDPGLGLRLIYFSYDVKMKEKGDIPEGYSVSREKKERFSLILESASTNQTSMYLCASSLPDRPSTDTQYFGPGTRLTVL.

This chain joins TRBV29-1 and TRBJ2-1; 12 nucleotides align to TRBD1. There are 16 residues in the CDR3. The germline CDR1 and CDR2 sequences are SQVTM and ANQGSEA. The V gene end was trimmed by 7 bases and the J gene end by 2 bases; junction bases not matched to a gene: 9. CDR3 residues: CSAVGTGGETYNEQFF. CDR3 coding DNA: TGCAGCGCCGTGGGGACAGGGGGCGAAACCTACAATGAGCAGTTCTTC.

This clonotype was counted a few times. The chain uses TRBV12-3 or TRBV12-4 and TRBJ2-7; TRBD2 agrees at 9 bases. The CDR3 is made up of 15 amino acids. The V and J ends lost 1 base and 4 bases, in that order; junction bases with no gene match: 5. The CDR3 region is CASSLEAGGPYEQYF. As DNA, the CDR3 is TGTGCCAGCAGTTTAGAGGCGGGAGGGCCGTACGAGCAGTACTTC.

This clonotype has ten or more counts. V usage is TRBV5-6 and J usage is TRBJ1-2; D is uncertain. V lost 0 bases and J 0 bases, leaving 18 bases between the germline ends. Germline V gene data show CDR1 as SGHDT and CDR2 as YYEEEE. The CDR3 covers 18 residues. CDR3 DNA sequence: TGTGCCAGCAGCTTGGAAAGGATGATAGGTTTACCTAACTATGGCTACACCTTC. Translated, it gives CASSLERMIGLPNYGYTF.

The CDR3 sequence is CSVEAFGTGSIEQYF. The CDR3, as DNA: TGCAGCGTTGAGGCCTTTGGGACAGGGAGCATCGAGCAGTACTTC. This chain connects TRBV29-1 to TRBJ2-7; TRBD1 matches at 9 bases. V dropped 3 bases and J dropped 6; count of bases not matched to a gene: 12. The CDR3 consists of 15 residues. In germline, CDR1 is SQVTM, CDR2 ANQGSEA.

This clonotype was recorded at least ten times. V gene TRBV29-1 combines with J gene TRBJ2-3; D tentatively fits TRBD1 or TRBD2 (5 bases each). Looked up from germline, CDR1 is SQVTM and CDR2 is ANQGSEA. Between the trimmed V and J ends, which lost 6 bases and 3 bases, there was a span of 16 bases. This CDR3 spans 14 amino acids. CDR3 sequence: CSVVGRGGTDTQYF. CDR3 nucleotide sequence: TGCAGCGTCGTGGGCCGGGGCGGAACAGATACGCAGTATTTT.

This clonotype has only a few counts. The chain carries TRBV20-1 and TRBJ2-7, with a weak D call TRBD2 (6 bases). The CDR3 sequence is 14 residues long. V was clipped by 0 bases and J by 3 bases, with 12 bases between them. Germline V gene data show CDR1 as DFQATT and CDR2 as SNEGSKA (reference sequence). DNA for the CDR3: TGCAGTGCTAGAGATGTAGCGGAGAACTACGAGCAGTACTTC. It encodes CSARDVAENYEQYF.

The chain joins TRBV9 to TRBJ2-1; D uncertain. Germline assignment: CDR1 SGDLS and CDR2 YYNGEE. This CDR3 contains 16 residues. V was clipped by 3 bases and J by 0 bases, with 13 bases between them. CDR3 sequence: CASSGSITDSYNEQFF. Written as DNA, the CDR3 is TGTGCCAGCAGCGGAAGTATCACCGACTCCTACAATGAGCAGTTCTTC.

The rearrangement joins TRBV11-2 to TRBJ1-2; 7 positions match TRBD1. Germline V gene sequence: CDR1 SGHAT, CDR2 FQNNGV. V was clipped by 1 base and J by 3 bases; unmatched bases: 11. The CDR3 spans 17 residues. The CDR3 nucleotides are TGTGCCAGCAGCTTAGGGGAAACAGGGGAGGACGACTATGGCTACACCTTC. It translates to CASSLGETGEDDYGYTF.

This sequence joins TRBV27 and TRBJ2-7; TRBD1 matches at 8 bases. This CDR3 has 15 residues. With V trimmed by 1 base and J by 2 bases, 4 bases remained unmatched. Germline CDR1 reads MNHEY; CDR2 reads SMNVEV (reference sequence). CDR3 sequence reads: CASSLFGTGPYEQYF. The CDR3 DNA reads as TGTGCCAGCAGTTTATTTGGGACAGGCCCCTACGAGCAGTACTTC.

This clonotype was detected many times. The V and J genes are TRBV7-8 and TRBJ2-5; 9 bases match TRBD2. The germline V gene has CDR1 SGHVS and CDR2 FQNEAQ. The V gene end was trimmed by 2 bases and the J gene end by 1 base; junction bases not matched to a gene: 8. The CDR3 extends over 17 amino acids. The CDR3 is CASSLRSSGELQETQYF. CDR3 in DNA: TGTGCCAGCAGCTTACGGTCTAGCGGGGAACTCCAAGAGACCCAGTACTTC.

This clonotype appeared many times. The V gene is TRBV7-9, the J gene TRBJ2-2; 10 bases map to TRBD2. From germline, CDR1 is SEHNR and CDR2 FQNEAQ (reference sequence). The CDR3 loop spans 15 amino acids. V lost 7 bases to trimming and J lost 6 bases; unmatched junction nucleotides: 8. DNA for the CDR3: TGTGCCAGCACCCGACTGGGACTAGCGTCCGGGGAGCTGTTTTTT. Residues: CASTRLGLASGELFF.

This chain links TRBV5-5 with TRBJ1-2; D gene unclear. In germline, CDR1 is SGHKS, CDR2 YYEKEE (reference sequence). Trimming removed 1 base at V and 14 bases at J, with 15 bases between. CDR3 length equals 12 residues. The CDR3 DNA is TGTGCCAGCAGCTTGATAAAGGAGAGAGATACCTTC. Translating it yields CASSLIKERDTF.

V gene TRBV7-9 combines with J gene TRBJ2-2; TRBD1 agrees at 7 bases. V shed 8 bases, J shed 1 base, and the junction held 10 bases outside the gene matches. Germline lookup yields CDR1 SEHNR and CDR2 FQNEAQ (reference sequence). This CDR3 is built from 16 residues. The CDR3 is CASSYDRAMNTGELFF. Here the CDR3 DNA reads TGTGCCAGCTCTTACGACAGGGCTATGAACACCGGGGAGCTGTTTTTT.

The chain uses TRBV12-5 and TRBJ1-2; 7 bases fit TRBD1. Germline V gene lookup returns CDR1 LGHNT and CDR2 FRNRAP. This CDR3 is built from 15 residues. V shed 2 bases and J 8 bases; nucleotides not matched to a gene: 11. The DNA of the CDR3 is TGTGCTAGTGGTTTGTCCCTACAGGGGTATGGGGGCTACACCTTC. Its translation: CASGLSLQGYGGYTF.

For the CDR3, the DNA is TGTGCCAGCAGTTTCAAAATGGTCCCGAGGGCTTTCTTT. Amino acid sequence: CASSFKMVPRAFF. V usage is TRBV12-3 or TRBV12-4 and J usage is TRBJ1-1; no clear D gene. The CDR3 runs to 13 residues. Trimming shortened V by 3 bases and J by 11 bases, and 16 bases separated the two germline ends.

The chain recombines TRBV27 with TRBJ2-5; D ambiguous. Trimming shortened V by 4 bases and J by 10 bases, and 13 bases separated the two germline ends. CDR1 is MNHEY, CDR2 SMNVEV, per germline (reference sequence). CDR3 length: 12 residues. CDR3 amino acids: CASSSGRRIQYF. The CDR3 DNA sequence: TGTGCCAGCAGTTCCGGACGGAGAATCCAGTACTTC.

Relative to its sample, this clonotype is medium-sized. The CDR3 nucleotides are TGTGCCAGCAGGCGGACCGCAGCAGGTCAGCCCCAGCATTTT. Amino acid sequence: CASRRTAAGQPQHF. The chain uses TRBV28 and TRBJ1-5; D ambiguous. The CDR3 loop spans 14 amino acids. Trimming left V 6 bases short and J 6 bases short, with 15 bases between. CDR1 MDHEN and CDR2 SYDVKM come from the germline V gene.

The gene calls are TRBV19 and TRBJ2-4; D call uncertain. CDR1 and CDR2 from the germline V gene are LNHDA and SQIVND (reference sequence). V was shortened by 3 bases and J by 0 bases, with 15 bases between the two germline ends. The CDR3 loop spans 17 amino acids. This CDR3 reads CASSILYASEAKNIQYF. In DNA, the CDR3 is TGTGCCAGTAGTATTCTATACGCGAGCGAAGCCAAAAACATTCAGTACTTC.

There are a few counts of this clonotype. V is TRBV7-2 and J is TRBJ2-7; D unresolved. Germline V gene sequence: CDR1 SGHTA, CDR2 FQGNSA. Between the trimmed V and J ends, which lost 5 bases and 3 bases, there was a span of 11 bases. This CDR3 region has 13 residues. The CDR3 reads CASSQEWFYEQYF. The CDR3 nucleotides read TGTGCCAGCAGCCAAGAGTGGTTCTACGAGCAGTACTTC.